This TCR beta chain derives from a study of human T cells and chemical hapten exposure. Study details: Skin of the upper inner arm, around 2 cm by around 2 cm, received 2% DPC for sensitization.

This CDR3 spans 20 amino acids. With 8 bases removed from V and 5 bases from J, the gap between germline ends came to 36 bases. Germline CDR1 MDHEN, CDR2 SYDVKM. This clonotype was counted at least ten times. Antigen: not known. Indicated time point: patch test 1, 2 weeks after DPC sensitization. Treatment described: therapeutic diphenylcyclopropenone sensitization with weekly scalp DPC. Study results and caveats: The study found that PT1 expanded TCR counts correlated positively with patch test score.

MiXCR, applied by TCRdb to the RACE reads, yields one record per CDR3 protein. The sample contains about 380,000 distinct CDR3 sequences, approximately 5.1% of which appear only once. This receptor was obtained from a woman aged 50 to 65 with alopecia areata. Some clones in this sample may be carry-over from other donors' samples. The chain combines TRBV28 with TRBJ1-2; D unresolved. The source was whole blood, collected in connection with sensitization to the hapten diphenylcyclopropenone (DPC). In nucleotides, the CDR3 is TGTGCCAGCCTTGGCGTACAAGGTCTCCCGGACTGGGCTGCGACTTATGGCTACACCTTC. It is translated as CASLGVQGLPDWAATYGYTF.